Below, 7 T cell receptor beta chains from the same sample are listed, as sequenced in a study of blood T cell repertoires in COVID-19. TCRdb keeps only in-frame clones here, not all; method: immunoSEQ multiplex PCR. The sample has about 88,000 clones; roughly nine tenths are singletons. Source material: peripheral blood. The receptors originated from a male donor with acute or convalescent COVID-19.

The chain employs TRBV2 and TRBJ1-6; the D gene is possibly TRBD1 (5 bases). V lost 6 bases to trimming and J lost 9 bases, with 9 bases between them. Germline V gene data show CDR1 as SNHLY and CDR2 as FYNNEI. This CDR3 spans 12 amino acids. CDR3 bases: TGTGCCAGCAGGGACATCCCTTCACCCCTCCACTTT. It encodes CASRDIPSPLHF.

The chain carries TRBV19 and TRBJ1-5; 8 nucleotides align to TRBD1. V dropped 3 bases and J dropped 6; count of bases not matched to a gene: 7. The CDR3 loop spans 15 amino acids. CDR1 is LNHDA, CDR2 SQIVND, per germline (reference sequence). CDR3 nucleotide sequence: TGTGCCAGTAGTATTACGGGACAGGTCGGTCAGCCCCAGCATTTT. It codes for CASSITGQVGQPQHF. The full variable domain, completed using reference TRBV19 and TRBJ1-5, is DGGITQSPKYLFRKEGQNVTLSCEQNLNHDAMYWYRQDPGQGLRLIYYSQIVNDFQKGDIAEGYSVSREKKESFPLTVTSAQKNPTAFYLCASSITGQVGQPQHFGDGTRLSIL.

This chain links TRBV6-6 with TRBJ2-7; D not certain. Germline CDR1 MNHNY, CDR2 SVGAGI (reference sequence). V lost 2 bases and J lost 3, with 17 bases in between. There are 16 residues in the CDR3. This CDR3 reads CASSYTPQRGGYEQYF. CDR3 nucleotides: TGTGCCAGCAGTTACACTCCCCAAAGAGGCGGCTACGAGCAGTACTTC.

Only a few counts were recorded for this clone. This sequence joins TRBV18 and TRBJ2-5; unclear D gene. The germline V gene has CDR1 KGHSH and CDR2 LQKENI. This CDR3 region has 14 residues. Trimming left V 4 bases short and J 0 bases short, with 9 bases between. The CDR3 here is CASSQTPYQETQYF. Written as DNA, the CDR3 is TGTGCCAGCTCACAGACACCGTACCAAGAGACCCAGTACTTC.

V and J are TRBV18 and TRBJ2-5, with D perhaps matching TRBD2 (7 bases). This CDR3 contains 17 residues. Germline CDR1 reads KGHSH; CDR2 reads LQKENI. With 0 bases removed from V and 2 bases from J, the gap between germline ends came to 16 bases. The CDR3 DNA reads as TGTGCCAGCTCACCACCTGGGGGCGGGGGTCCGCAAGAGACCCAGTACTTC. Amino acid sequence: CASSPPGGGGPQETQYF.

The chain uses TRBV12-2 and TRBJ1-2; the D call in the table, TRBD1, was not verified against the DNA. TRBV12-2 is annotated as a pseudogene. This CDR3 is built from 16 residues. As DNA, the CDR3 is TGTGCAAGTCGCCCCCGGACAGACAGCCTCGGGTATGGCTACACCTTC. This encodes CASRPRTDSLGYGYTF.

Of note for this clone: Within the sample, other DNA sequences also encode this same CDR3. This chain joins TRBV5-1 and TRBJ2-3, with D tentatively TRBD1 (6 bases). Germline assignment: CDR1 SGHRS and CDR2 YFSETQ. V was cut by 4 bases and J by 4 bases, with 10 bases left in between. CDR3 size: 13 residues. CDR3 DNA sequence: TGCGCCAGCAGCCCACAGGGTCCAGATACGCAGTATTTT. It is translated as CASSPQGPDTQYF.